The 11 T cell receptor beta chains listed next were all sequenced from one sample in a study of blood T cell repertoires in COVID-19. Profiling relied on immunoSEQ multiplex PCR, and the TCRdb table lists in-frame clones only, not all of them. The sample yields tens of thousands of clones, roughly 80% seen once. Material: peripheral blood. The receptors originated from a human donor in a cohort sampled during active COVID-19.

This chain connects TRBV28 to TRBJ2-5; 7 positions match TRBD1. Losses at the gene ends were 5 bases for V and 4 bases for J; bases not matched to a gene: 10. The CDR3 runs to 15 residues. Germline CDR1 and CDR2: MDHEN and SYDVKM. The CDR3 loop is CASSQGQSPGETQYF. CDR3 bases: TGTGCCAGCAGTCAGGGACAGTCCCCGGGAGAGACCCAGTACTTC.

This clone was recorded a few times. The V call is TRBV11-2, the J call TRBJ1-2, with D perhaps TRBD1 (5 bases). The CDR3 has 14 residues. The germline V gene has CDR1 SGHAT and CDR2 FQNNGV. Deletions cut 4 bases from V and 4 bases from J, with 13 bases between. The DNA of the CDR3 is TGTGCCAGCAGCTCACTGGACAATCCCTATGGCTACACCTTC. Its protein is CASSSLDNPYGYTF.

DNA for the CDR3: TGTGCCACGCGGGGAACAGGGGATGAAAAACTGTTTTTT. Encoded protein: CATRGTGDEKLFF. The chain couples TRBV28 to TRBJ1-4, with 7 bases fitting TRBD1. The CDR3 loop spans 13 amino acids. Germline values: CDR1 MDHEN, CDR2 SYDVKM. Losses at the gene ends were 10 bases for V and 6 bases for J; bases not matched to a gene: 8.

The CDR3 spells CAIAAGTRQGTQYF. In DNA, the CDR3 is TGTGCCATCGCAGCGGGGACCCGCCAAGGAACCCAGTACTTC. V gene TRBV7-6 combines with J gene TRBJ2-5; TRBD2 agrees at 7 bases. CDR1 and CDR2 (germline): SGHVS, FNYEAQ. The CDR3 spans 14 residues. V lost 10 bases, J lost 8 bases, and 16 bases stayed unmatched.

The chain couples TRBV7-9 to TRBJ2-5, with TRBD1 identical over 7 bases. Trimming removed 5 bases from V and 3 bases from J; junction bases left unmatched: 6. CDR1 is SEHNR, CDR2 FQNEAQ, per germline (reference sequence). This CDR3 is 14 amino acids long. In DNA form, the CDR3 reads TGTGCCAGCAGCCCTCAGGGACAGAAAGAGACCCAGTACTTC. Translation gives CASSPQGQKETQYF.

This sequence joins TRBV7-2 and TRBJ2-7, with TRBD2 as a possible D gene (6 bases). V was cut by 5 bases and J by 5 bases, with 10 bases left in between. CDR1 and CDR2 (germline): SGHTA, FQGNSA. The CDR3 is 12 residues long. The CDR3 loop is CASSPSGDEQYF. CDR3 coding DNA: TGTGCCAGCAGCCCCTCGGGGGACGAGCAGTACTTC.

This chain joins TRBV2 and TRBJ1-6; 9 bases agree with TRBD1. Germline-derived CDR1 and CDR2 are SNHLY and FYNNEI. This CDR3 has 14 amino acids. V lost 4 bases to trimming and J lost 9 bases; unmatched junction nucleotides: 4. CDR3 in DNA: TGTGCCAGCAGTGTGGACAGGGGTGGTTCACCCCTCCACTTT. It codes for CASSVDRGGSPLHF.

V is TRBV4-3 and J is TRBJ2-5, with D maybe TRBD2 (6 bases). Germline assignment: CDR1 LGHNA and CDR2 YSLEER. V lost 0 bases to trimming and J lost 3 bases, with 11 bases between them. The length of the CDR3 is 15 residues. CDR3 loop: CASSQDGAGKETQYF. The CDR3, as DNA: TGCGCCAGCAGCCAAGATGGAGCGGGTAAAGAGACCCAGTACTTC.

This clone has a single count. This sequence joins TRBV18 and TRBJ2-2, with 7 bases aligning to TRBD2. The CDR3 loop spans 16 amino acids. The trim removed 3 bases at V and 5 bases at J, leaving 9 bases unmatched. Germline CDR1 is KGHSH and CDR2 is LQKENI. The CDR3 sequence: CASSPLAAGETGELFF. DNA of the CDR3: TGTGCCAGCTCACCCCTCGCGGCGGGAGAGACCGGGGAGCTGTTTTTT.

The J gene is TRBJ1-5, the V gene TRBV4-1, with D perhaps matching TRBD1 (6 bases). Trimming pared 4 bases from V and 2 bases from J, leaving 18 bases between. From germline, CDR1 is MGHRA and CDR2 YSYEKL. The CDR3 runs 17 residues. CDR3 sequence: CASSPERGNNRNQPQHF. The CDR3 DNA reads as TGCGCCAGCAGCCCGGAAAGGGGGAATAATCGCAATCAGCCCCAGCATTTT.

The chain carries TRBV9 and TRBJ2-3; TRBD2 matches 12 bases. This CDR3 has 16 amino acids. The germline V gene encodes CDR1 SGDLS and CDR2 YYNGEE. With 3 bases clipped from V and 2 bases from J, the junction kept 4 bases outside the gene matches. DNA for the CDR3: TGTGCCAGCAGCGAACGGACTAGCGGGGACACAGATACGCAGTATTTT. Translating it yields CASSERTSGDTDTQYF. Using reference TRBV9 and TRBJ2-3 for the parts outside the CDR3, the full variable domain is DSGVTQTPKHLITATGQRVTLRCSPRSGDLSVYWYQQSLDQGLQFLIQYYNGEERAKGNILERFSAQQFPDLHSELNLSSLELGDSALYFCASSERTSGDTDTQYFGPGTRLTVL.